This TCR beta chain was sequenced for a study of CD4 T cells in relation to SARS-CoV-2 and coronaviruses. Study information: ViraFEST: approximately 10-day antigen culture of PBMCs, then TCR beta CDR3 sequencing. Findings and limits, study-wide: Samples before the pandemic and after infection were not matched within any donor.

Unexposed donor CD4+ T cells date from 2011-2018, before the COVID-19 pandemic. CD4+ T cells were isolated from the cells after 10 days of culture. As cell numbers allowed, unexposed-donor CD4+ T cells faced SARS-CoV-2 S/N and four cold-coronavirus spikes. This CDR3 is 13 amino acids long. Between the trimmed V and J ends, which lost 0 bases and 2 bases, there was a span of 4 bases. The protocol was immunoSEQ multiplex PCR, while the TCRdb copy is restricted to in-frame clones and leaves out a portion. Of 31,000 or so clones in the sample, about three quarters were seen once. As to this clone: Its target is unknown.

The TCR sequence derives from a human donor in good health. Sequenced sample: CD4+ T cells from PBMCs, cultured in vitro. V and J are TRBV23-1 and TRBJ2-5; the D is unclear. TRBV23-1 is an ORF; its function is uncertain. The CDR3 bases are TGCGCCAGCAGTCAATCGTGGCAAGAGACCCAGTACTTC. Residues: CASSQSWQETQYF.